The present T cell receptor beta chain was sequenced within a study of blood T cell repertoires in COVID-19 (dated by TCRdb to 2020 to 2021). The study in broad terms: Collaborator samples came from the United States, Italy and Spain and covered acute and convalescent phases of COVID-19. Deeply sampled blood TCRbeta repertoires from subjects exposed to, actively infected with, or recovered from COVID-19 were included in the dataset. The material from the prospective study consisted of cDNA or gDNA derived from T cells, B-cell-depleted T cells, or PBMCs. Samples came from the ongoing ImmuneRACE study (first 160 participants) plus 1,254 subjects from 6 global collaborators. A de-identified subject ID, COVID-19 status, age in years and sex were almost always included in the sample metadata. Where HLA class I and class II types were available, the types were taken from metadata supplied by the sample provider, not from assay-based typing. The repertoires were released in a freely available public database meant as a resource for research on the immune response to SARS-CoV-2.

Spanning cysteine to phenylalanine, the CDR3 consists of 14 amino acids. Only the CDR3 portion is preserved as DNA: 42 bases, with reading frame beginning at the first base. The germline V gene sets CDR1 to SGDLS and CDR2 to YYNGEE. From V the trimming removes 4 bases and from J it removes 8 bases, while the gene matches leave 6 bases of the junction unaccounted for. Broader findings and caveats from the paper: Clinical and demographic metadata were provided uncurated, with the amount varying by source and participant.

About this clone: Its antigen is not yet known. Base-call qualities are not available, and no considerably larger clone is one nucleotide away.

The immunoSEQ Assay, a bias-controlled multiplex PCR, was used to amplify TCRbeta CDR3 regions from genomic DNA. Under the source paper's analysis protocol: The number of nucleated cells in each sample was estimated by amplification of reference gene primers within the assay. To quantify the absolute abundance of each unique TCRbeta CDR3 rearrangement, sequence reads were collapsed and filtered. For each sample, productive Simpson clonality was calculated by taking the square root of Simpson's diversity index across productive rearrangements. Sourced from immuneACCESS, this table was stored by TCRdb with only in-frame sequences that have V and J called. A share of the clones is absent; for the studies checked, an unresolved V gene accounts for under half, and the remainder has no known explanation. V and J calls and clone size come straight from that table; D and trimming were deduced from the DNA. Across this sample there are 120,000 or so clones, with over 60% seen only once. The ten largest account for roughly 6.2% of the sample.

Collaborating institutions collected whole blood in K2EDTA tubes following their own protocols. For TCRbeta analysis, collaborators shipped samples in one of three forms: frozen whole blood, isolated PBMCs, or DNA extracted from either of those sample types. The sequence was collected from a man between 65 and 79 years old with acute or convalescent COVID-19. This chain joins TRBV9 to TRBJ1-4; 9 bases in the junction line up with TRBD1. Sequenced input: peripheral blood. In nucleotides, the sequence is TGTGCCAGCAGCCAGGGGACAGGGAGGGAAAAACTGTTTTTT. Translated, this gives CASSQGTGREKLFF.